This T cell receptor (beta chain) was retrieved from a study of blood T cells in healthy people across ages. The V and J ends lost 0 bases and 11 bases, in that order; junction bases with no gene match: 11. Germline CDR1 is ENHRY and CDR2 is SYGVKD. This CDR3 contains 15 residues. Together with a sample-barcoded 5' primer, a J-beta primer mix was included in a second PCR lasting about 6 to 12 cycles. Every cDNA was tagged by a template-switch adaptor with 12 random nucleotides. Sequencing of every sample gave 2.5 million or more CDR3-containing paired-end reads. Each CDR3 protein is one row after TCRdb ran MiXCR on the 5' RACE reads. Of about 650,000 distinct CDR3 sequences listed, about 30% are singletons.

The specimen was blood. The chain links TRBV10-3 to TRBJ2-5, with TRBD1 matching 8 bases. The sequence came from a woman of 80 years or more in good health. DNA of the CDR3: TGTGCCATCAGTGAGTCGTCAGGACAGGGAGCTGAGCAGTACTTC. Encoded protein: CAISESSGQGAEQYF.